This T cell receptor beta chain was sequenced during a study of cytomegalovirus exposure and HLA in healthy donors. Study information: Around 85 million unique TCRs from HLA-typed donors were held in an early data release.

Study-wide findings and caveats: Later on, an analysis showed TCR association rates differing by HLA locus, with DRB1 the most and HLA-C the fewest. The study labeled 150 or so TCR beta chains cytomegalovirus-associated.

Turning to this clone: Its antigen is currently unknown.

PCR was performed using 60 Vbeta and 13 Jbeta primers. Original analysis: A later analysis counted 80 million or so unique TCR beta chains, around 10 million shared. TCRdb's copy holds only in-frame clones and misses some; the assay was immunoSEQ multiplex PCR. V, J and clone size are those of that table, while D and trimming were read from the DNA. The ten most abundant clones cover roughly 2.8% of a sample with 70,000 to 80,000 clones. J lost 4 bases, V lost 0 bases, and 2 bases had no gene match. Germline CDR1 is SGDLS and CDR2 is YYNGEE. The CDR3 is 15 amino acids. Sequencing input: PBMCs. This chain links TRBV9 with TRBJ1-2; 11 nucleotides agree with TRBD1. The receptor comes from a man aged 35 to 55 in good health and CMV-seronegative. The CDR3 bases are TGTGCCAGCAGCGTAGCAGGGACAGGGGGCTATGGCTACACCTTC. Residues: CASSVAGTGGYGYTF.